These 29 T cell receptor beta chains originate from one sample sequenced in a study of T-cell memory formation after mild COVID-19. TCRdb processed the 5' RACE reads anew with MiXCR; each CDR3 protein has one entry. Here the sample spans 470,000 or so distinct CDR3 sequences, around 17% being singletons. Sequencing was carried out using PBMCs or a T cell subset sorted from them (not recorded which). These receptors all stem from a man aged 18 to 30 who had mild COVID-19 (a few samples of this study predate the infection). Cell type and time point are not known.

A few counts support this clonotype. The chain joins TRBV6-1 to TRBJ2-7; D call uncertain. This CDR3 spans 13 amino acids. The germline CDR1 and CDR2 sequences are MNHNS and SASEGT. The CDR3 nucleotides read TGTGCCAGCAGCGAAGGGTTCCTTCCCGAGCAGTACGTC. Its translation: CASSEGFLPEQYV.

This clonotype has just a few counts. The V gene is TRBV7-2, the J gene TRBJ2-3; D remains unclear. This CDR3 has 13 residues. Deletions cut 1 base from V and 10 bases from J, with 12 bases between. CDR1 SGHTA and CDR2 FQGNSA come from the germline V gene. The CDR3 coding sequence is TGTGCCAGCAGCTTAGGGATACTCTCGTCGCAGTATTTT. Translation gives CASSLGILSSQYF.

The CDR3 DNA reads as TGTGCCAGCAGCTTTCTAGCTGCCGAAGAGACCCAGTACTTC. It encodes CASSFLAAEETQYF. This sequence joins TRBV7-9 and TRBJ2-5, with D perhaps matching TRBD2 (5 bases). The CDR3 has 14 residues. V was trimmed by 3 bases and J by 3 bases, leaving 11 bases between them. CDR1 is SEHNR and CDR2 is FQNEAQ in the germline V gene (reference sequence).

The gene calls are TRBV9 and TRBJ2-3; 7 positions match TRBD1. The germline gives CDR1 SGDLS, CDR2 YYNGEE. The CDR3 runs 16 residues. With V trimmed by 0 bases and J by 0 bases, 4 bases remained unmatched. CDR3: CASSVGQGQSTDTQYF. The CDR3 DNA reads TGTGCCAGCAGCGTAGGGCAGGGACAGAGCACAGATACGCAGTATTTT.

Written as DNA, the CDR3 is TGTGCCAGCAGTGCGTTCCGGGGGGCTAGTTGGACCACTGAAGCTTTCTTT. Amino acid sequence: CASSAFRGASWTTEAFF. This chain uses TRBV25-1 with TRBJ1-1; D may be TRBD1 (6 bases). Trimming left V 4 bases short and J 4 bases short, with 22 bases between. CDR1 is MGHDK, CDR2 SYGVNS, per germline. This CDR3 has 17 amino acids.

The rearrangement links TRBV7-6 to TRBJ1-4; 8 bases are shared with TRBD1. Unmatched junction bases numbered 13, after V lost 5 bases and J lost 8 bases. Germline V gene data show CDR1 as SGHVS and CDR2 as FNYEAQ. CDR3 length: 16 amino acids. Here the CDR3 DNA reads TGTGCCAGCAGCCAGAAACCAGGGGGCCTAGGAGAAAAACTGTTTTTT. Protein product: CASSQKPGGLGEKLFF. Based on the CDR3 plus reference TRBV7-6 and TRBJ1-4, the full variable domain is GAGVSQSPRYKVTKRGQDVALRCDPISGHVSLYWYRQALGQGPEFLTYFNYEAQQDKSGLPNDRFSAERPEGSISTLTIQRTEQRDSAMYRCASSQKPGGLGEKLFFGSGTQLSVL.

This chain joins TRBV7-2 and TRBJ1-3; a possible D gene is TRBD1 (5 bases). This CDR3 region has 13 residues. CDR1 and CDR2 (germline): SGHTA, FQGNSA. Trimming cost V 3 bases and J 6 bases, with 9 bases left between them. DNA of the CDR3: TGTGCCAGCAGCTTCGGGGGTGTAAACACCATATATTTT. It codes for CASSFGGVNTIYF.

This clonotype was detected many times. The chain couples TRBV7-8 to TRBJ1-1; 8 nucleotides match TRBD1. This CDR3 has 13 residues. Germline-derived CDR1 and CDR2 are SGHVS and FQNEAQ. Trimming took 5 bases from V and 3 from J; bases not matched to a gene: 2. The CDR3 loop is CASSRQGYTEAFF. Here the CDR3 DNA reads TGTGCCAGCAGCCGACAGGGGTACACTGAAGCTTTCTTT.

The CDR3 DNA reads as TGTGCCAGCGGTTTTACAGCTACAGATACGCAGTATTTT. This gives the protein CASGFTATDTQYF. The chain carries TRBV6-5 and TRBJ2-3; D remains unclear. Germline-derived CDR1 and CDR2 are MNHEY and SVGAGI. With 8 bases removed from V and 3 bases from J, the gap between germline ends came to 12 bases. This CDR3 is built from 13 residues.

This clonotype was seen more than once but under ten times. The V and J genes are TRBV21-1 and TRBJ2-7; TRBD1, as called in the table, went unchecked against the DNA. TRBV21-1 is classified as a pseudogene. This CDR3 is 17 amino acids long. CDR3 amino acids: CASSKVRGDREDYEQYV. The DNA of the CDR3 is TGTGCCAGCAGCAAAGTCCGGGGGGACAGGGAAGATTACGAGCAGTACGTC.

The chain has TRBV27 and TRBJ1-5; 8 bases map to TRBD1. Germline V gene sequence: CDR1 MNHEY, CDR2 SMNVEV (reference sequence). V was clipped by 6 bases and J by 6 bases; unmatched bases: 16. The CDR3 extends over 17 amino acids. CDR3 sequence (DNA): TGTGCCAGCAGGGGCAGTTTGGACAGGGAAGTTGGTCAGCCCCAGCATTTT. Translated: CASRGSLDREVGQPQHF.

The genes are TRBV5-1 and TRBJ1-2; D might be TRBD1 (5 bases). This CDR3 comprises 16 residues. The V gene lost 2 bases and the J gene lost 5 bases, with 19 bases spanning the gap. Germline loops: CDR1 SGHRS, CDR2 YFSETQ. This CDR3 is CASSFPEGAPLYGYTF. The DNA of the CDR3 is TGCGCCAGCAGCTTCCCCGAAGGGGCTCCCCTATATGGCTACACCTTC.

This clonotype was recorded at least ten times. This rearrangement joins TRBV4-3 to TRBJ2-3; D gene ambiguous. The germline CDR1 and CDR2 sequences are LGHNA and YSLEER. The CDR3 is 14 amino acids. Trimming took off 0 bases at V and 2 bases at J, with 6 bases between the two ends. The CDR3 spells CASSQEKPTDTQYF. For the CDR3, the DNA is TGCGCCAGCAGCCAAGAAAAACCCACAGATACGCAGTATTTT.

The J gene is TRBJ2-1, the V gene TRBV3-1; D is ambiguous. V was shortened by 1 base and J by 8 bases, with 15 bases between the two germline ends. This CDR3 is 15 amino acids long. From germline, CDR1 is LGHDT and CDR2 YNNKEL (reference sequence). CDR3 DNA: TGTGCCAGCAGCCAAGGGGCTTATGCTACCCATGAGCAGTTCTTC. Translated: CASSQGAYATHEQFF.

This clonotype occurred many times. CDR3 amino acids: CASSQGVPGGDQFF. The CDR3 DNA reads as TGTGCCAGCAGCCAAGGAGTCCCAGGGGGCGATCAGTTCTTC. The rearrangement uses TRBV3-1 and TRBJ2-1; 8 bases match TRBD1. V shed 1 base and J 13 bases; nucleotides not matched to a gene: 9. The CDR3 sequence is 14 residues long. The V gene's germline CDR1 is LGHDT and CDR2 YNNKEL (reference sequence).

The table lists this clonotype with a few counts. V and J are TRBV20-1 and TRBJ1-2; TRBD1 matches at 9 bases. Losses at the gene ends were 6 bases for V and 4 bases for J; bases not matched to a gene: 9. Per germline, CDR1 DFQATT and CDR2 SNEGSKA (reference sequence). The CDR3 covers 14 residues. CDR3 sequence (DNA): TGCAGTGCGCCACCCGGACAGGGGAGCTATGGCTACACCTTC. This translates into CSAPPGQGSYGYTF.

This clonotype was seen only a few times. The chain employs TRBV5-1 and TRBJ2-2, with TRBD1 matching over 9 bases. Germline V gene lookup returns CDR1 SGHRS and CDR2 YFSETQ. V dropped 1 base and J dropped 5; count of bases not matched to a gene: 9. There are 17 residues in the CDR3. The CDR3 sequence: CASSLPNGTGMTGELFF. The CDR3 nucleotides are TGCGCCAGCAGCTTGCCGAACGGGACAGGGATGACCGGGGAGCTGTTTTTT.

This clonotype was detected a few times. This chain connects TRBV20-1 to TRBJ2-7; D is ambiguous. This CDR3 is 16 amino acids long. Trimming removed 3 bases at V and 4 bases at J, with 22 bases between. CDR1 is DFQATT and CDR2 is SNEGSKA in the germline V gene (reference sequence). For the CDR3, the DNA is TGCAGTGCTAGGGAAAGGTTCCTAACCCTTTCTTACGAGCAGTACTTC. Protein sequence: CSARERFLTLSYEQYF.

There are a few counts of this clonotype. The J gene is TRBJ2-3, the V gene TRBV3-1; D not resolved. This CDR3 has 17 amino acids. CDR1 is LGHDT, CDR2 YNNKEL, per germline (reference sequence). V shed 1 base and J shed 6 bases, with 20 bases lying between them. The CDR3 sequence: CASSQGSLSDGWDTQYF. CDR3 bases: TGTGCCAGCAGCCAAGGGTCTCTCTCTGATGGGTGGGATACGCAGTATTTT.

The chain recombines TRBV12-3 or TRBV12-4 with TRBJ2-2; no reliable D call. V was shortened by 7 bases and J by 7 bases, with 7 bases between the two germline ends. This CDR3 comprises 11 residues. The CDR3 protein is CASTPSGELFF. The CDR3 DNA reads as TGTGCCAGCACGCCGAGCGGGGAGCTGTTTTTT.

V gene TRBV4-2 combines with J gene TRBJ1-5; 8 bases are a match to TRBD1. Germline-derived CDR1 and CDR2 are LGHNA and YNFKEQ. V shed 1 base and J 6 bases; nucleotides not matched to a gene: 5. The CDR3 is 15 amino acids. CDR3 in amino acids: CASSQVEQGVQPQHF. The CDR3 DNA is TGTGCCAGCAGCCAAGTTGAACAGGGGGTTCAGCCCCAGCATTTT.

This clonotype was seen only a few times. The J gene is TRBJ2-2, the V gene TRBV18; D ambiguous. Germline V CDR1 and CDR2: KGHSH, LQKENI. V was pared by 3 bases and J by 8 bases, with 13 bases between. There are 14 residues in the CDR3. The CDR3 reads CASSPLSFEGELFF. CDR3 in DNA: TGTGCCAGCTCACCGTTGAGCTTCGAGGGGGAGCTGTTTTTT.

This clonotype was counted a few times. This rearrangement joins TRBV7-2 to TRBJ2-3; 7 nucleotides agree with TRBD2. Germline trimming cut 3 bases from V and 0 bases from J; bases unmatched to any gene: 6. Germline V CDR1 and CDR2: SGHTA, FQGNSA. This CDR3 has 16 amino acids. The CDR3, as DNA: TGTGCCAGCAGCTTGGTCGGGGGGTCCAGCACAGATACGCAGTATTTT. It codes for CASSLVGGSSTDTQYF.

This clonotype has a handful of counts. V is TRBV6-5 and J is TRBJ2-2; possible D gene TRBD1, 6 bases. The CDR3 loop spans 15 amino acids. V was cut by 3 bases and J by 6 bases, with 14 bases left in between. In germline, CDR1 is MNHEY, CDR2 SVGAGI. CDR3 in DNA: TGTGCCAGCAGTTATGATCAGGGGTTCCCCGGGGAGCTGTTTTTT. Its translation is CASSYDQGFPGELFF.

This clonotype has a handful of counts. The V and J genes are TRBV20-1 and TRBJ2-3, with TRBD2 matching over 12 bases. V trimming: 6 bases; J trimming: 9 bases; junction bases outside the gene matches: 10. Germline CDR1 reads DFQATT; CDR2 reads SNEGSKA (reference sequence). The CDR3 runs to 14 residues. The chain's CDR3 is CSARLAGGMSTQYF. CDR3 DNA sequence: TGCAGTGCCAGGCTAGCGGGGGGGATGAGCACGCAGTATTTT.

This clonotype has a handful of counts. The chain has TRBV28 and TRBJ1-1; D is ambiguous. This CDR3 is 13 amino acids long. Looked up from germline, CDR1 is MDHEN and CDR2 is SYDVKM. V lost 6 bases, J lost 1 base, and 9 bases lay in between. The CDR3 spells CASREQWNTEAFF. The CDR3 DNA follows: TGTGCCAGCAGGGAACAGTGGAACACTGAAGCTTTCTTT.

This clonotype was recorded a few times. The chain has TRBV5-1 and TRBJ2-3; possibly TRBD2 for D (7 bases). V was cut by 9 bases and J by 3 bases, with 17 bases left in between. From germline, CDR1 is SGHRS and CDR2 YFSETQ. The CDR3 spans 14 residues. CDR3 DNA: TGCGCCAACTCCAAGGGGGGGGCAACAGATACGCAGTATTTT. Residues: CANSKGGATDTQYF. Full variable domain (rest looked up from reference TRBV5-1 and TRBJ2-3): KAGVTQTPRYLIKTRGQQVTLSCSPISGHRSVSWYQQTPGQGLQFLFEYFSETQRNKGNFPGRFSGRQFSNSRSEMNVSTLELGDSALYLCANSKGGATDTQYFGPGTRLTVL.

This clonotype was seen only a few times. The chain links TRBV7-2 to TRBJ1-1; the D gene is possibly TRBD1 (6 bases). The germline CDR1 and CDR2 sequences are SGHTA and FQGNSA. This CDR3 has 11 amino acids. V lost 5 bases and J 7 bases, leaving 8 bases between the germline ends. As DNA, the CDR3 is TGTGCCAGCAGCAACAGGGTTGAAGCTTTCTTT. This gives the protein CASSNRVEAFF.

CDR3 nucleotides: TGCGCCAGCAGCTCCGTCAAAGGGGATTCACCCCTCCACTTT. Encoded protein: CASSSVKGDSPLHF. The chain is built from TRBV5-1 and TRBJ1-6; maybe TRBD1 (5 bases). Trimming pared 3 bases from V and 8 bases from J, leaving 12 bases between. This CDR3 has 14 residues. The V gene's germline CDR1 is SGHRS and CDR2 YFSETQ.